The clone carrying this T cell receptor beta chain was seen once. Method: immunoSEQ multiplex PCR; TCRdb's copy keeps in-frame clones and lacks some. The sample lists 360,000 or so clones, roughly 90% occurring once. This CDR3 region has 13 residues. Per germline, CDR1 MDHEN and CDR2 SYDVKM. With V trimmed by 4 bases and J by 8 bases, 1 base remained unmatched. The data originate from a study of blood T cell repertoires in COVID-19. The clonotype was recovered from a woman aged 25 to 39 who had been exposed to COVID-19. Sequenced input: PBMCs or T cells enriched from blood (not recorded which). V and J are TRBV28 and TRBJ1-5, with 11 bases lining up with TRBD1. The CDR3 DNA follows: TGTGCCAGCAGTTGGGACAGGGGGGAGCCCCAGCATTTT. Residues: CASSWDRGEPQHF.